A selection of T cell receptor beta chains follows, all from one sample in a study of blood T cell repertoires in COVID-19. Profiling relied on immunoSEQ multiplex PCR, and the TCRdb table lists in-frame clones only, not all of them. Here the sample spans some 240,000 clones, 75% to 90% being singletons. The source material was peripheral blood. The receptor set was obtained from a man aged 55-75 years who had recovered from COVID-19. Each CDR3 is given with its conserved first and last residue. The order of the fields is J gene, V gene, clone size, D gene, CDR3 protein, CDR3 DNA. The D gene is left open where the match is weak. The size field is filled for only some rows; it gives once, few, many or a size class.

j_gene: TRBJ2-7
v_gene: TRBV20-1
abundance: .
d_gene: TRBD2
CDR3aa: CSASRPSGRARDEQYF
CDR3nt: TGCAGTGCTAGTAGGCCTAGCGGGAGGGCGAGGGACGAGCAGTACTTC

j_gene: TRBJ1-4
v_gene: TRBV28
abundance: .
d_gene: TRBD1
CDR3aa: CASSRTGPNEKLFF
CDR3nt: TGTGCCAGCAGCCGGACAGGACCGAATGAAAAACTGTTTTTT

j_gene: TRBJ2-1
v_gene: TRBV9
abundance: .
d_gene: TRBD2
CDR3aa: CASSGGLADRYNEQFF
CDR3nt: TGTGCCAGCAGCGGGGGACTAGCTGACAGGTACAATGAGCAGTTCTTC

j_gene: TRBJ1-2
v_gene: TRBV5-1
abundance: .
d_gene: TRBD1
CDR3aa: CASSRTGDGYTF
CDR3nt: TGCGCCAGCAGCAGGACAGGGGATGGCTACACCTTC

j_gene: TRBJ1-5
v_gene: TRBV28
abundance: .
d_gene: .
CDR3aa: CASSLGQQYSNQPQHF
CDR3nt: TGTGCCAGCAGTCTTGGACAGCAATATAGCAATCAGCCCCAGCATTTT

j_gene: TRBJ1-1
v_gene: TRBV30
abundance: .
d_gene: TRBD1
CDR3aa: CAWSRQGRNTEAFF
CDR3nt: TGTGCCTGGAGTAGACAGGGCAGGAACACTGAAGCTTTCTTT

j_gene: TRBJ2-1
v_gene: TRBV30
abundance: .
d_gene: .
CDR3aa: CAWSTRNEQFF
CDR3nt: TGTGCCTGGAGTACCAGGAATGAGCAGTTCTTC

j_gene: TRBJ1-5
v_gene: TRBV27
abundance: .
d_gene: .
CDR3aa: CASSFSVNQPQHF
CDR3nt: TGTGCCAGCAGTTTCTCAGTCAATCAGCCCCAGCATTTT

j_gene: TRBJ2-7
v_gene: TRBV27
abundance: .
d_gene: .
CDR3aa: CASSPRQWRGSYEQYF
CDR3nt: TGTGCCAGCAGTCCCCGACAGTGGCGGGGTTCCTACGAGCAGTACTTC

j_gene: TRBJ2-3
v_gene: TRBV5-1
abundance: few
d_gene: TRBD1
CDR3aa: CASSFSGTGTDTQYF
CDR3nt: TGCGCCAGCAGCTTCTCCGGGACAGGCACAGATACGCAGTATTTT

j_gene: TRBJ2-2
v_gene: TRBV7-2
abundance: .
d_gene: TRBD1
CDR3aa: CASSPEDRGWAGELFF
CDR3nt: TGTGCCAGCAGCCCGGAGGACAGGGGATGGGCCGGGGAGCTGTTTTTT

j_gene: TRBJ2-5
v_gene: TRBV19
abundance: .
d_gene: .
CDR3aa: CASSIVGGIFQETQYF
CDR3nt: TGTGCCAGTAGTATAGTTGGAGGGATCTTTCAAGAGACCCAGTACTTC

j_gene: TRBJ1-6
v_gene: TRBV3-1/TRBV3-2
abundance: once
d_gene: TRBD1
CDR3aa: CASRRTGGFNSPLHF
CDR3nt: TGTGCCAGCAGGAGGACAGGGGGATTTAATTCACCCCTCCACTTT

j_gene: TRBJ2-4
v_gene: TRBV2
abundance: .
d_gene: .
CDR3aa: CASTQGQAKNIQYF
CDR3nt: TGTGCCAGCACCCAGGGCCAAGCCAAAAACATTCAGTACTTC

j_gene: TRBJ2-7
v_gene: TRBV3-1/TRBV3-2
abundance: .
d_gene: TRBD1
CDR3aa: CASSIPGQIYEQYF
CDR3nt: TGTGCCAGCAGTATTCCGGGACAGATCTACGAGCAGTACTTC

j_gene: TRBJ1-2
v_gene: TRBV11-2
abundance: .
d_gene: .
CDR3aa: CASSRSNYGYTF
CDR3nt: TGTGCCAGCAGCCGGTCTAACTATGGCTACACCTTC

j_gene: TRBJ2-7
v_gene: TRBV5-1
abundance: once
d_gene: TRBD1
CDR3aa: CASNPTGETYEQYF
CDR3nt: TGCGCCAGCAACCCCACAGGGGAAACCTACGAGCAGTACTTC

j_gene: TRBJ2-2
v_gene: TRBV7-2
abundance: .
d_gene: TRBD2
CDR3aa: CASDPGGRIGELFF
CDR3nt: TGTGCCAGCGATCCGGGCGGGAGGATCGGGGAGCTGTTTTTT

j_gene: TRBJ2-7
v_gene: TRBV19
abundance: .
d_gene: TRBD2
CDR3aa: CASSMWEGYEQYF
CDR3nt: TGTGCCAGTAGTATGTGGGAGGGCTACGAGCAGTACTTC

j_gene: TRBJ2-7
v_gene: TRBV29-1
abundance: .
d_gene: .
CDR3aa: CSVEGTLGSEQYF
CDR3nt: TGCAGCGTCGAGGGTACCCTTGGGTCCGAGCAGTACTTC

j_gene: TRBJ2-5
v_gene: TRBV28
abundance: .
d_gene: .
CDR3aa: CASSLNPGRGKETQYF
CDR3nt: TGTGCCAGCAGTTTAAACCCGGGCAGGGGAAAAGAGACCCAGTACTTC

j_gene: TRBJ2-5
v_gene: TRBV15
abundance: .
d_gene: .
CDR3aa: CATSSFGREETQYF
CDR3nt: TGTGCCACCAGCTCGTTTGGCAGGGAAGAGACCCAGTACTTC

j_gene: TRBJ2-3
v_gene: TRBV7-8
abundance: .
d_gene: .
CDR3aa: CASSRRTIRDTQYF
CDR3nt: TGTGCCAGCAGCCGTAGGACTATCCGAGATACGCAGTATTTT

j_gene: TRBJ1-2
v_gene: TRBV10-3
abundance: .
d_gene: TRBD1
CDR3aa: CAIWTGESIKDGYTF
CDR3nt: TGTGCCATCTGGACAGGGGAATCTATAAAGGATGGCTACACCTTC

j_gene: TRBJ1-4
v_gene: TRBV5-1
abundance: .
d_gene: TRBD1
CDR3aa: CASSLTPGQLNEKLFF
CDR3nt: TGCGCCAGCAGCTTGACCCCGGGACAGCTTAATGAAAAACTGTTTTTT

j_gene: TRBJ1-5
v_gene: TRBV19
abundance: .
d_gene: TRBD1
CDR3aa: CASSVTGDNQPQHF
CDR3nt: TGTGCCAGTAGTGTCACAGGGGACAATCAGCCCCAGCATTTT

j_gene: TRBJ1-1
v_gene: TRBV6-5
abundance: .
d_gene: .
CDR3aa: CASSYSSPMRNTEAFF
CDR3nt: TGTGCCAGCAGTTACTCGAGCCCGATGAGGAACACTGAAGCTTTCTTT

j_gene: TRBJ1-2
v_gene: TRBV28
abundance: .
d_gene: .
CDR3aa: CASSFTGRINYGYTF
CDR3nt: TGTGCCAGCAGTTTCACAGGTCGTATCAACTATGGCTACACCTTC

j_gene: TRBJ2-5
v_gene: TRBV7-9
abundance: .
d_gene: TRBD2
CDR3aa: CASTPGGARETQYF
CDR3nt: TGTGCCAGCACCCCGGGGGGGGCGCGAGAGACCCAGTACTTC

j_gene: TRBJ2-2
v_gene: TRBV6-2/TRBV6-3
abundance: .
d_gene: TRBD2
CDR3aa: CASSYWLAGHTGELFF
CDR3nt: TGTGCCAGCAGTTACTGGCTAGCGGGACACACCGGGGAGCTGTTTTTT

j_gene: TRBJ1-2
v_gene: TRBV19
abundance: once
d_gene: .
CDR3aa: CASSQRFYGYTF
CDR3nt: TGTGCCAGTAGTCAACGGTTCTATGGCTACACCTTC